Below, 2 T cell receptor beta chains from the same sample are listed, as sequenced in a study of blood T cell repertoires in COVID-19. The assay was immunoSEQ multiplex PCR, and TCRdb's table has in-frame clones only and misses some. Found here are hundreds of thousands of clones, approximately 85% of them singletons; the top ten hold around 5.5%. Sequencing input: peripheral blood. The receptors derive from a man between 50 and 59 years old with active or convalescent COVID-19.

This clone was counted only a few times. CDR3 in amino acids: CASSQGSLAEQYF. In DNA form, the CDR3 reads TGTGCCAGCAGCCAAGGATCCCTGGCCGAGCAGTACTTC. The V and J genes are TRBV14 and TRBJ2-7; no clear D. This CDR3 region has 13 residues. In germline, CDR1 is SGHDN, CDR2 FVKESK. V shed 1 base and J shed 6 bases, with 10 bases lying between them.

The CDR3 bases are TGTGCCAGCAGTGACAGCGGGGCGGGGAATGAGCAGTTCTTC. It yields the protein CASSDSGAGNEQFF. The rearrangement joins TRBV25-1 to TRBJ2-1; 7 bases agree with TRBD2. J was trimmed by 7 bases and V by 3 bases; bases with no gene match: 6. CDR1 and CDR2 from the germline V gene are MGHDK and SYGVNS. The CDR3 is 14 residues long.